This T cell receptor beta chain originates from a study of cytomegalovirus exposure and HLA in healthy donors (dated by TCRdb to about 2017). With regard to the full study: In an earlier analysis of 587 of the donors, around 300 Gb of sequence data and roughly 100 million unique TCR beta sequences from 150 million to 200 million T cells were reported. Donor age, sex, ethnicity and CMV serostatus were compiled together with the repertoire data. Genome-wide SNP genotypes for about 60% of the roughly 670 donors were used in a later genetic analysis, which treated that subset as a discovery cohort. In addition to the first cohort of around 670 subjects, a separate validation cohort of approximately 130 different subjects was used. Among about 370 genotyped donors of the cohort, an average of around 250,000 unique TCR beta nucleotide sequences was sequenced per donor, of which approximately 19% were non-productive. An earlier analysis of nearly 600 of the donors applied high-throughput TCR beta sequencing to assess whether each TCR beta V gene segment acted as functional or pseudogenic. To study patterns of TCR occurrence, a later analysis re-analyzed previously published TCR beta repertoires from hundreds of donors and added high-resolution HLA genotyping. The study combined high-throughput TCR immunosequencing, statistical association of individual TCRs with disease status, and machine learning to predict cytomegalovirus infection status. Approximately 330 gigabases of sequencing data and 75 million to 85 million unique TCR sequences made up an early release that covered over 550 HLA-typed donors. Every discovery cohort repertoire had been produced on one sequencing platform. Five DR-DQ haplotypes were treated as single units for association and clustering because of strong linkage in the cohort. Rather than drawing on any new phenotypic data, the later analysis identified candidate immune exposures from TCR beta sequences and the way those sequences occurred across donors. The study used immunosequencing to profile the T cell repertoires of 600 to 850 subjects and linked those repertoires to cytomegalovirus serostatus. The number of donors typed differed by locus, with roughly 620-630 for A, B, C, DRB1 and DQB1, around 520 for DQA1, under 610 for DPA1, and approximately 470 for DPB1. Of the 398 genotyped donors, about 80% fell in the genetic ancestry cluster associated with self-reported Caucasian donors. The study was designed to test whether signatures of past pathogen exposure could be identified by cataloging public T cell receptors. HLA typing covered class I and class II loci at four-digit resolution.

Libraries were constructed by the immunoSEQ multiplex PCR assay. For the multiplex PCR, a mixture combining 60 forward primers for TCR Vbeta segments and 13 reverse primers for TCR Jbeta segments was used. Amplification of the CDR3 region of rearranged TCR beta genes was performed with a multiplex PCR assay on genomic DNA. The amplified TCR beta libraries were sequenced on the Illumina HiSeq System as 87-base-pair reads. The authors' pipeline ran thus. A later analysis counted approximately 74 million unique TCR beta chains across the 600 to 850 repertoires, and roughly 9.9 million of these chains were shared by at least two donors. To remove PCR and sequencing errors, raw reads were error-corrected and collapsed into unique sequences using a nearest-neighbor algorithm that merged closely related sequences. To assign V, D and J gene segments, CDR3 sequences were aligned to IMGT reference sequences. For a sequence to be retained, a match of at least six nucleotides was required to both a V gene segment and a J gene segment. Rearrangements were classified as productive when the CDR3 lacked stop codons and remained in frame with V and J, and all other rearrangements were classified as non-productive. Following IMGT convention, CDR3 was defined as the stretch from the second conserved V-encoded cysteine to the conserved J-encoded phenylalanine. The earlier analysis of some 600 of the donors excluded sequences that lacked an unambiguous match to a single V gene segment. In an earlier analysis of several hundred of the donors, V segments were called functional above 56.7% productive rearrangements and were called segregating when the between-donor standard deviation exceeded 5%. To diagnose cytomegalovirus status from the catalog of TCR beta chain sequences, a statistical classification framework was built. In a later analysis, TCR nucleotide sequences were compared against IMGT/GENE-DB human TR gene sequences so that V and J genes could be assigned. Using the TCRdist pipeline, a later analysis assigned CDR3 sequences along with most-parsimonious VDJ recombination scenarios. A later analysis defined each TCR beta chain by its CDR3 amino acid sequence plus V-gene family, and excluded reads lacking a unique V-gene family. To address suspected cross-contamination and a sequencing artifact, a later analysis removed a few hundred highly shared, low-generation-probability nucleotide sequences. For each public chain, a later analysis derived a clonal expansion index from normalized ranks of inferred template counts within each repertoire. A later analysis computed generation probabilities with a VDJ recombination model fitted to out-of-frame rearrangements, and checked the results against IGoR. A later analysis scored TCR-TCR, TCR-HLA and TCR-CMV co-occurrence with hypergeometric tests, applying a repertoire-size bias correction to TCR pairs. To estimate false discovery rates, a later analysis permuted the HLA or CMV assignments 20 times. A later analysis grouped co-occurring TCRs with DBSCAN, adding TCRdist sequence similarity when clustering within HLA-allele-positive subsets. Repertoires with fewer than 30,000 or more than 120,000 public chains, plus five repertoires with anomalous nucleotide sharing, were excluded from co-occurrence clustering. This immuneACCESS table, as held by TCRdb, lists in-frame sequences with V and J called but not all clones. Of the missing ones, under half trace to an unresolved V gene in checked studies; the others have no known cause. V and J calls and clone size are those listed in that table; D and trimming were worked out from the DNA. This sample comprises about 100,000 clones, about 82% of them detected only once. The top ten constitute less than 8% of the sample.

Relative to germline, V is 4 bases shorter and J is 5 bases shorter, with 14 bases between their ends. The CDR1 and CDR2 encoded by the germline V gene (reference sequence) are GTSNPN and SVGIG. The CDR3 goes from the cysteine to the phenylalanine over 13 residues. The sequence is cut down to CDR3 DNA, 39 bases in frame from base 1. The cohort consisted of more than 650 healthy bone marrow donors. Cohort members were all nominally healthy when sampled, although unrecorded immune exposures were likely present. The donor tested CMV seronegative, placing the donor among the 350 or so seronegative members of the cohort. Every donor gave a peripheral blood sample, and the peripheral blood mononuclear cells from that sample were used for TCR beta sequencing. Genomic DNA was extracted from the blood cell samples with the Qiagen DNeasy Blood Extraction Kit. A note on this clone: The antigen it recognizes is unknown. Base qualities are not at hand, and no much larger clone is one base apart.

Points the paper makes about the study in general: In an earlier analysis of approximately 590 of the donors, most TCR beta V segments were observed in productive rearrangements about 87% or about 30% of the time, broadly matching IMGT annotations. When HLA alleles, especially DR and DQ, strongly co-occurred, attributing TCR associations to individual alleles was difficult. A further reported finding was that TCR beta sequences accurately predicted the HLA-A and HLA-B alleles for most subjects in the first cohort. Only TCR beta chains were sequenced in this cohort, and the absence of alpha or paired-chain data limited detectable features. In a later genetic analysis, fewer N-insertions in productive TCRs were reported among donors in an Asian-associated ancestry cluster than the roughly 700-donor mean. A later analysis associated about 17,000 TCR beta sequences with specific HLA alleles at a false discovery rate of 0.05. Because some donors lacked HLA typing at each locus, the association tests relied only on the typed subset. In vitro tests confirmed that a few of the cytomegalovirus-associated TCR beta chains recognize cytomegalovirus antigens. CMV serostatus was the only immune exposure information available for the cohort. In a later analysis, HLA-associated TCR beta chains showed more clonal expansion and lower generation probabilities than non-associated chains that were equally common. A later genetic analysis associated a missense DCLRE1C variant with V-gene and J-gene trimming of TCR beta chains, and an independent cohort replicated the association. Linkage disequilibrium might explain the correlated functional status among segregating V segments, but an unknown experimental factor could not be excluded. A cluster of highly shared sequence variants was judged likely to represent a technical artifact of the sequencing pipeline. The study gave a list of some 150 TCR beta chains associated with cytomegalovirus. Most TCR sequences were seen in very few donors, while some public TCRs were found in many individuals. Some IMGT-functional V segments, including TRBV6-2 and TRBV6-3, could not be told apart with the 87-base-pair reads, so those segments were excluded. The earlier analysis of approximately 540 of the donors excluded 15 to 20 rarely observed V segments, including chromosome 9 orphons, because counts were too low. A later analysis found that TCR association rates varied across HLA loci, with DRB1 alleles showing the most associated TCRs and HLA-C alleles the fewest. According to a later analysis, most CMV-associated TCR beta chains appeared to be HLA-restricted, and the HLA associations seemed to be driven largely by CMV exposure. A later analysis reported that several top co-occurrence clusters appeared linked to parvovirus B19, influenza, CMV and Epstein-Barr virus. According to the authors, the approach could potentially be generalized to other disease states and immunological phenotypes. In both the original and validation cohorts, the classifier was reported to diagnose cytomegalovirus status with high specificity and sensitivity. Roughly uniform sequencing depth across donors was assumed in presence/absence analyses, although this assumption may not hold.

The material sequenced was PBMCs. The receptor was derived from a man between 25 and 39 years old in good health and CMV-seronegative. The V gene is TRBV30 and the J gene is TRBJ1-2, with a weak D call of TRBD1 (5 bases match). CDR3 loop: CAWTPGGDYGYTF. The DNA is TGTGCCTGGACCCCAGGAGGGGATTATGGCTACACCTTC.